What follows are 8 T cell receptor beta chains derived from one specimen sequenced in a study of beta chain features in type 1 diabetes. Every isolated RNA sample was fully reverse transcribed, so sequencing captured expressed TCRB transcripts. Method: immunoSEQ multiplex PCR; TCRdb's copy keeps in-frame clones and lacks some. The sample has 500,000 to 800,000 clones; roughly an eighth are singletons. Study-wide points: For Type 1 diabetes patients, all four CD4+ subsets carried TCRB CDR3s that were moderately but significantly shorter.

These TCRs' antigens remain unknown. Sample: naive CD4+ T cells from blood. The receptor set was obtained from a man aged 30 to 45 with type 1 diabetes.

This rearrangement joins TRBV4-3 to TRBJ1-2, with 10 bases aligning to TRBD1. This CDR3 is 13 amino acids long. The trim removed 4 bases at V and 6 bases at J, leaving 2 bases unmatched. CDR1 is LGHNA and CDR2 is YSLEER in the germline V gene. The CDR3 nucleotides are TGCGCCAGCAGCCTTGGGACAGGGGATGGCTACACCTTC. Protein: CASSLGTGDGYTF.

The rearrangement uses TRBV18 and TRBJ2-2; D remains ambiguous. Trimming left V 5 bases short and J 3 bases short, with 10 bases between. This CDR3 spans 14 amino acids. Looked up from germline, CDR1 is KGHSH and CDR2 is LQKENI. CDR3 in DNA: TGTGCCAGCTCATCTCGCCGAGACACCGGGGAGCTGTTTTTT. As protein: CASSSRRDTGELFF.

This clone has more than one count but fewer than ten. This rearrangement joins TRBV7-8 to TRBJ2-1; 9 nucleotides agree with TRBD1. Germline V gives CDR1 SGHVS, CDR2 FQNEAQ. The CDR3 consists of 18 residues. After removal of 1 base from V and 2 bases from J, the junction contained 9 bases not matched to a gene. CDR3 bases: TGTGCCAGCAGCTTAGTGCTTGGGACAGGGCATACCTACAATGAGCAGTTCTTC. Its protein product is CASSLVLGTGHTYNEQFF.

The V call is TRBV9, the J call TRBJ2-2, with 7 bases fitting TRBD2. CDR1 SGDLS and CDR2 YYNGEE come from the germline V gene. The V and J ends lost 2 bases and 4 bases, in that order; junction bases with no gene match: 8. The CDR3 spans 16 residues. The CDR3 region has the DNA TGTGCCAGCAGCGTGACTAGCCACGGGGGCACCGGGGAGCTGTTTTTT. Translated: CASSVTSHGGTGELFF.

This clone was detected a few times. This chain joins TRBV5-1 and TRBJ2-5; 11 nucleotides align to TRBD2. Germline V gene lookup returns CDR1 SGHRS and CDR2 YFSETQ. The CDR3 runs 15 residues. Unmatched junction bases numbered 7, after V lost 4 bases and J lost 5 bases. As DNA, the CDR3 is TGCGCCAGCAGCCGAAGGACTAGCGGGCTTGAGACCCAGTACTTC. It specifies CASSRRTSGLETQYF. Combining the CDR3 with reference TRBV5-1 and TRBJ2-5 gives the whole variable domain KAGVTQTPRYLIKTRGQQVTLSCSPISGHRSVSWYQQTPGQGLQFLFEYFSETQRNKGNFPGRFSGRQFSNSRSEMNVSTLELGDSALYLCASSRRTSGLETQYFGPGTRLLVL.

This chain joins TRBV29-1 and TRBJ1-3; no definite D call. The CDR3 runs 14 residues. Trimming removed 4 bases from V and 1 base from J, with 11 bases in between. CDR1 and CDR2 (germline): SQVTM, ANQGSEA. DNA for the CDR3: TGCAGCGTTGCCGGACGTAATTCTGGAAACACCATATATTTT. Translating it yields CSVAGRNSGNTIYF.

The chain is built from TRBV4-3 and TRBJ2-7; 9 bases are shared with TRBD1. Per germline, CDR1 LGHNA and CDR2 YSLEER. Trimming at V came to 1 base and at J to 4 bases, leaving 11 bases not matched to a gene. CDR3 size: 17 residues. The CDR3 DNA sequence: TGCGCCAGCAGCCAAGGGGTTACGGGACAGGGCAGGTACGAGCAGTACTTC. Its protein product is CASSQGVTGQGRYEQYF.

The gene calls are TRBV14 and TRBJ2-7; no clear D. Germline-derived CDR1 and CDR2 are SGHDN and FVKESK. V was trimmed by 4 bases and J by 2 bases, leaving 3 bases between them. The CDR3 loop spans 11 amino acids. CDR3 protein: CASSRAYEQYF. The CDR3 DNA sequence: TGTGCCAGCAGCCGAGCCTACGAGCAGTACTTC.